This passage covers 11 T cell receptor beta chains from one sample sequenced in a study of blood T cells in healthy people across ages. Combining a sample-barcoded 5' primer with a J-beta primer mix, a second PCR ran for roughly 7 to 12 cycles. TCRdb independently ran MiXCR on the 5' RACE reads; one entry per CDR3 protein. The table includes around 1,100,000 distinct CDR3 sequences, around two fifths detected once. Sequencing was performed on blood. These receptors originate from a man between 18 and 29 years old in good health.

This clonotype appeared many times. The chain is built from TRBV20-1 and TRBJ1-5; D is uncertain. The germline V and J ends were trimmed by 3 bases and 0 bases, with 6 bases remaining between them. Looked up from germline, CDR1 is DFQATT and CDR2 is SNEGSKA (reference sequence). This CDR3 spans 13 amino acids. Written as DNA, the CDR3 is TGCAGTGCTAGGGCTGGTAGCAATCAGCCCCAGCATTTT. This encodes CSARAGSNQPQHF.

Worth noting for this clonotype: One base away lies a much larger clone, so this may be a sequencing read error. The V gene is TRBV7-9, the J gene TRBJ2-7; D gene uncertain. This CDR3 has 17 residues. Germline lookup yields CDR1 SEHNR and CDR2 FQNEAQ (reference sequence). This CDR3 is CASSLGLEAQSSYGQYF. The DNA for the CDR3 is TGTGCCAGCAGCTTAGGACTTGAGGCACAGTCCTCCTACGGGCAGTACTTC.

The chain combines TRBV7-2 with TRBJ2-3; D remains ambiguous. V lost 5 bases, J lost 9 bases, and 12 bases lay in between. Germline V CDR1 and CDR2: SGHTA, FQGNSA. The CDR3 spans 12 residues. The CDR3 sequence: CASSVQWQTQYF. CDR3 DNA: TGTGCCAGCAGCGTACAGTGGCAGACGCAGTATTTT.

V usage is TRBV2 and J usage is TRBJ2-3; 12 nucleotides line up with TRBD2. The junction had 7 bases not matched to a gene; V was cut back by 7 bases and J by 2 bases. Germline V gives CDR1 SNHLY, CDR2 FYNNEI. CDR3 length equals 16 residues. The CDR3 loop reads CASTEGLAGPTDTQYF. Written as DNA, the CDR3 is TGTGCCAGCACCGAAGGACTAGCGGGACCCACAGATACGCAGTATTTT.

The chain joins TRBV12-3 or TRBV12-4 to TRBJ1-5; D gene uncertain. CDR3 length: 12 amino acids. V was pared by 6 bases and J by 5 bases, with 8 bases between. The chain's CDR3 is CASSNAYQPQHF. The CDR3 bases are TGTGCCAGCAGCAATGCCTATCAGCCCCAGCATTTT.

In its sample, this clonotype was seen many times. The rearrangement joins TRBV29-1 to TRBJ2-3, with TRBD2 identical over 9 bases. V shed 5 bases, J shed 11 bases, and the junction held 5 bases outside the gene matches. Per germline, CDR1 SQVTM and CDR2 ANQGSEA. The CDR3 covers 11 residues. The CDR3 here is CSVTAGGQQYF. The CDR3 DNA reads TGCAGCGTTACGGCGGGGGGGCAGCAGTATTTT.

There are a few counts of this clonotype. This rearrangement joins TRBV24-1 to TRBJ2-3; the D is unclear. Trimming cost V 3 bases and J 2 bases, with 5 bases left between them. The CDR3 covers 13 residues. Germline CDR1 reads KGHDR; CDR2 reads SFDVKD. The CDR3 here is CATSDTLTDTQYF. The CDR3 DNA sequence: TGTGCCACCAGTGATACCCTCACAGATACGCAGTATTTT.

The count of this clonotype is one. The J gene is TRBJ1-1, the V gene TRBV5-5; a possible D gene is TRBD1 (6 bases). Germline V CDR1 and CDR2: SGHKS, YYEKEE (reference sequence). V was cut by 6 bases and J by 0 bases, with 15 bases left in between. The CDR3 totals 15 residues. The CDR3 coding sequence is TGTGCCAGCATCACCTCCAGGGGCATGAACACTGAAGCTTTCTTT. Translation: CASITSRGMNTEAFF.

To note about this clonotype: A much larger clone lies a single base off, so this may be a read error. The rearrangement links TRBV12-3 or TRBV12-4 to TRBJ2-3; 7 bases line up with TRBD2. V shed 5 bases, J shed 4 bases, and the junction held 3 bases outside the gene matches. The CDR3 runs 13 residues. This CDR3 is CASSAGVPDTQYF. As DNA, the CDR3 is TGTGCCAGCAGTGCGGGGGTCCCAGATACGCAGTATTTT.

This sequence joins TRBV9 and TRBJ1-3, with D uncertain. V was cut by 3 bases and J by 0 bases, with 13 bases left in between. The length of the CDR3 is 16 residues. Per germline, CDR1 SGDLS and CDR2 YYNGEE. The CDR3 sequence is CASSASGPYSGNTIYF. The CDR3 coding sequence is TGTGCCAGCAGCGCCTCAGGCCCCTACTCTGGAAACACCATATATTTT.

In this sample, this clonotype turned up a few times. The rearrangement links TRBV20-1 to TRBJ1-2; the match to TRBD1 covers 10 bases. CDR1 DFQATT and CDR2 SNEGSKA come from the germline V gene (reference sequence). The V gene end was trimmed by 7 bases and the J gene end by 4 bases; junction bases not matched to a gene: 6. The CDR3 has 13 residues. The CDR3 region has the DNA TGCAGTGTTTGGGACAGGGGATCCTATGGCTACACCTTC. Protein: CSVWDRGSYGYTF.